This TCR beta chain derives from a study of metastatic and nonmetastatic thyroid tumors. Study-wide background: Where malignant and benign thyroid patients were concerned, repertoires were compared across blood and tumor or nodule tissue. Study-wide findings and caveats: A significant increase in TCR beta diversity was reportedly seen in malignant thyroid tumors relative to benign nodules, in blood and tumor.

Per the authors' pipeline: The authors used CDR3 differences across clinicopathological groups to build a distant-metastasis classifier for papillary thyroid cancer. TCRdb redid the clone calls on the PCR reads using MiXCR. The V and J calls, along with clone size, are taken from TCRdb and not from the paper's own processing. The data hold 13,000 or so clones, with more than 20% observed a single time. Looked up from germline, CDR1 is LGHNA and CDR2 is YNFKEQ. With 0 bases clipped from V and 2 bases from J, the junction kept 4 bases outside the gene matches. The CDR3 runs 18 residues. This clone was counted at least ten times. The target antigen is unknown. No patient received treatment before thyroid surgery.

The V call is TRBV4-2, the J call TRBJ2-1; 13 bases agree with TRBD2. The material sequenced was blood. The source is a male donor with papillary thyroid cancer or a benign thyroid nodule (not recorded which). Some clones in this sample may be carry-over from other donors' samples. CDR3 in amino acids: CASSQEGGTSGTYNEQFF. The CDR3 nucleotides are TGTGCCAGCAGCCAAGAGGGCGGGACTAGCGGGACCTACAATGAGCAGTTCTTC.